Listed here is a single T cell receptor (beta chain). There are many counts of this clonotype. Its antigen is unknown. No base quality information exists; no much larger clone differs at one position. This entry is derived from a study of CD8 T cells in ankylosing spondylitis (dated by TCRdb to 2016 to 2017). As for the study more broadly: To find TCR variants linked to disease, the study profiled T cell receptor beta repertoires in ankylosing spondylitis patients and healthy donors. The full study cohort comprised 25 or so ankylosing spondylitis patients and about a hundred healthy donors. Peripheral blood samples were taken, and synovial fluid was additionally collected from ankylosing spondylitis patients. Broader findings and caveats from the paper: Some motif variants were previously reported in synovial fluid and blood of reactive arthritis patients, suggesting common disease-initiation mechanisms. The disease-linked clones had a CD8+ phenotype and were found at relatively low frequencies in peripheral blood. Significant enrichment of the disease-linked clones was reported in matched synovial fluid samples from ankylosing spondylitis patients. Blood from ankylosing spondylitis patients appeared to be characterized by a TCR beta motif composed of several highly homologous amino acid variants.

TCRdb lists the instrument as Illumina HiSeq 2500. TCR beta libraries were prepared by quantitative 5'-RACE with molecular barcodes. The paper's data handling went like this. A new computational method, built on a probabilistic model of VDJ rearrangement, was used to identify disease-linked TCR variants. The public sequencing data were trimmed at Q25 with fastp and processed into clonotypes with MiXCR by TCRdb, which kept only in-frame beta chains. Under each unique CDR3 protein, matching rows form one entry showing the most common genes and DNA. TCRdb, rather than the study authors, made the V and J calls. The sample table contains hundreds of thousands of distinct CDR3 sequences; only one count was recorded for roughly 26% of them. The leading ten clones occupy approximately 6.6% of the sample. V is pared back by 2 bases and J by 5 bases, with 12 bases lying between the germline termini. From cysteine to phenylalanine, the CDR3 is 14 amino acids long. The read is trimmed to its CDR3 DNA, 42 bases read in frame from base 1. Sequences SGHTA (CDR1) and FQGNSA (CDR2) are obtained from the germline V gene.

The rearranged chain carries TRBV7-2 and TRBJ1-1; possibly the D gene is TRBD1, per 6 matching bases. Sequenced sample: blood, either unsorted or a sorted T cell fraction (not recorded which). This TCR came from a male donor with ankylosing spondylitis or in good health (not recorded which). The nucleotides are TGTGCCAGCAGCTTACAGGGGTCTACAACTGAAGCTTTCTTT. The translation is CASSLQGSTTEAFF. The full variable domain, completed from the reference TRBV7-2 and TRBJ1-1 proteins outside the CDR3, reads GAGVSQSPSNKVTEKGKDVELRCDPISGHTALYWYRQSLGQGLEFLIYFQGNSAPDKSGLPSDRFSAERTGGSVSTLTIQRTQQEDSAVYLCASSLQGSTTEAFFGQGTRLTVV.